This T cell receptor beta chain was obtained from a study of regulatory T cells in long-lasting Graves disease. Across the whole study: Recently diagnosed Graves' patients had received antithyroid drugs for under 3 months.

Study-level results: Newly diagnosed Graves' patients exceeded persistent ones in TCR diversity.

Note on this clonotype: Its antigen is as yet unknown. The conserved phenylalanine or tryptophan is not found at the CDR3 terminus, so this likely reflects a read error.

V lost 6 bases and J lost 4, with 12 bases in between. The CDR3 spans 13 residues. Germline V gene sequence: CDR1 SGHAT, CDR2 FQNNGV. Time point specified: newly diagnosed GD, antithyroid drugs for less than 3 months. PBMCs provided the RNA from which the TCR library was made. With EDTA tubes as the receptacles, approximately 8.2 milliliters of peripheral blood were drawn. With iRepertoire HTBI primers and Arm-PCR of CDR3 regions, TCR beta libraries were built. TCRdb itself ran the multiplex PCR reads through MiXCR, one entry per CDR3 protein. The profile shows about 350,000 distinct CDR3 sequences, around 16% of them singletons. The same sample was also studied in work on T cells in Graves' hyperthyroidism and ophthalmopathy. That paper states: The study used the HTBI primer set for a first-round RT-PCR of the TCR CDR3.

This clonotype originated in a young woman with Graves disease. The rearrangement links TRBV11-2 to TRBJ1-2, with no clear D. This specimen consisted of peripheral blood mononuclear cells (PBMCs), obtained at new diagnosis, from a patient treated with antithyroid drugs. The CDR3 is CASSRGPIYGYTL. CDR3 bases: TGTGCCAGCAGTCGCGGGCCTATCTATGGCTACACCTTG.